This record covers a single T cell receptor beta chain. What antigen it recognizes has not been identified. There are no base qualities to consult, and no much larger clone falls within one base. Every donor was a healthy Caucasian. Three pairs of female monozygotic twins, all aged about 18 to 30 years, were included in the twin cohort. CD4+ and CD8+ T cell populations were isolated with positive isolation kits from Invitrogen. These data come from a study of identical twins (dated by TCRdb to the mid-2010s). About the study as a whole: TCR alpha and beta repertoires from monozygotic twins, unrelated adults of various ages and cord blood were deep-sequenced to test whether fetal clonotypes persist. To rule out contamination, replicate twin experiments were performed at different times with different library preparation protocols. Here is what the overall study found, with its caveats: Conclusions relied on cross-sectional statistical analysis, since the same donors could not be followed over many years. Invariant T cells such as MAIT and iNKT could partly confound zero-insertion analyses, though diverse VJ usage argued against this for most clonotypes. In beta out-of-frame sequences, excess twin sharing was weaker, because having fewer shared sequences lowered the signal-to-noise ratio. In monozygotic twins, recombination models systematically underestimated out-of-frame TCR alpha sharing, but the models matched the sharing seen between unrelated individuals. Out-of-frame TCR alpha sequences shared between twins showed an excess of low generation-probability sequences compared with coincidental sharing between unrelated individuals. Abundant cord blood beta clonotypes carried fewer insertions; young adult naive repertoires showed a weaker similar trend, while memory repertoires showed none.

The method was 5' RACE. Sequencing used an Illumina HiSeq 2000. A universal primer binding site was introduced by template switching, and a unique molecular identifier was present in the final cDNA, enabling accurate counting of TCR cDNA molecules. First-strand cDNA for TCR alpha and beta chains was synthesized from specific primers in the conserved constant-segment region. Each cDNA library was double barcoded, with a SMART-Mk sample barcode plus Illumina barcodes, to control for contamination. TruSeq adapter sequences along with Illumina sample barcodes were introduced in two successive PCR steps. The Illumina HiSeq platform was used with custom primers to sequence TCR alpha and beta cDNA libraries. On the authors' methods: MiGEC was used to process raw reads and extract unique molecular identifiers, and MiXCR was used to find CDR3 positions. For each individual, recombination models were inferred using an EM algorithm with the repgenHMM and IGoR tools. The analysis of shared clonotypes was done with the tcR package in R, with sharing normalized by the product of cloneset sizes. To study raw recombination free of thymic and clonal selection effects, out-of-frame nonproductive sequences were analyzed. TCRdb ran its own pipeline on the public reads, namely fastp trimming at Q25 and MiXCR clone calling, and kept in-frame beta chains. Rows merge per CDR3 protein into single entries with the most common DNA and genes. The V and J calls come from TCRdb's annotation, not from the publication. Recorded for this sample are some 270,000 distinct CDR3 sequences; approximately 8.3% of them occurred a single time. The ten most abundant clones make up less than 4% of the sample.

Another study also made use of these data, one on yellow fever vaccine responses in identical twins. Taken from the second paper: According to the authors, the vaccine-induced T cell response in identical twins seemed to be partly convergent and partly specific to each individual. In identical twins, the study followed T cell clones that responded to the vaccine with precision.

Sequenced: CD8+ T cells sorted from blood. The TCR sequence derives from a woman aged 18-35 years in good health.

The sequenced DNA is TGTGCCATCAGTGGGTTCAGGCCGACAGACTCCTACAATGAGCAGTTCTTC. This yields the protein CAISGFRPTDSYNEQFF. The chain was built from TRBV10-3 and TRBJ2-1, with TRBD1 as a weak D call on 5 bases. The CDR3, from cysteine to phenylalanine, totals 17 residues. Kept here is only the CDR3 DNA, which spans 51 bases and is read in frame from base 1. CDR1 ENHRY and CDR2 SYGVKD were looked up in the germline V gene. V and J are truncated by 4 bases and 0 bases respectively, leaving an intervening sequence of 16 bases.